Given below is one TCR beta chain in context. Its antigen is currently unknown. It was focal radiation plus CTLA-4 blockade with ipilimumab that patients with chemo-refractory metastatic non-small-cell lung cancer received. This sample was taken from a study of radiotherapy plus CTLA-4 blockade in lung cancer. About the research overall: Among patients, over 15% showed objective responses, and approximately 30% had disease control.

Assay: immunoSEQ multiplex PCR; the TCRdb copy retains only in-frame clones and omits some. Of around 37,000 clones in the sample, 60% to 85% were seen once. The study's findings and limits: Increased serum interferon-beta after radiation also reportedly predicted response strongly. Some TCR clones had been derived from tumors. These clones expanded in peripheral blood after radiotherapy plus ipilimumab.

V shed 6 bases, J shed 8 bases, and the junction held 15 bases outside the gene matches. This CDR3 has 15 residues. Germline CDR1 MNHEY, CDR2 SMNVEV (reference sequence). The chain employs TRBV27 and TRBJ1-2, with 7 bases that match TRBD1. The receptor comes from a human donor with non-small cell lung cancer that progressed on radiotherapy plus ipilimumab. The material sequenced was peripheral blood, taken from a patient treated with radiotherapy plus ipilimumab. The CDR3 region is CASRAQMEGAIGYTF. DNA of the CDR3: TGTGCCAGCAGGGCCCAGATGGAGGGGGCTATCGGCTACACCTTC.